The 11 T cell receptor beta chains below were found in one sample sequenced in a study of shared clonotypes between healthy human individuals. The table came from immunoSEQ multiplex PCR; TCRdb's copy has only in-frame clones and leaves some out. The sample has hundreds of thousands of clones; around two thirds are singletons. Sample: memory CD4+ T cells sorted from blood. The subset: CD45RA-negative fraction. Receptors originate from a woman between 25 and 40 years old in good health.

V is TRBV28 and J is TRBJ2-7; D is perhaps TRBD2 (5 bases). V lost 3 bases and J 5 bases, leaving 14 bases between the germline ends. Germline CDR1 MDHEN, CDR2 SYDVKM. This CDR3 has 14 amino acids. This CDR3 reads CASSFVGVSHEQYF. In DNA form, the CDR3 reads TGTGCCAGCAGTTTTGTGGGAGTTTCCCACGAGCAGTACTTC.

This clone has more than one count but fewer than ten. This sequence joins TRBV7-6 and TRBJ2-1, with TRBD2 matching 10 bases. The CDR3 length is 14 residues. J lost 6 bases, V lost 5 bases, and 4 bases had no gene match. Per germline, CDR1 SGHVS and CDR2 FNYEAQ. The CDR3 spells CASSASGSFNEQFF. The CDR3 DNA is TGTGCCAGCAGCGCTAGCGGGAGCTTCAATGAGCAGTTCTTC. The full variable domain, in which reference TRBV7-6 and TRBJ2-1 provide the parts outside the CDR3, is GAGVSQSPRYKVTKRGQDVALRCDPISGHVSLYWYRQALGQGPEFLTYFNYEAQQDKSGLPNDRFSAERPEGSISTLTIQRTEQRDSAMYRCASSASGSFNEQFFGPGTRLTVL.

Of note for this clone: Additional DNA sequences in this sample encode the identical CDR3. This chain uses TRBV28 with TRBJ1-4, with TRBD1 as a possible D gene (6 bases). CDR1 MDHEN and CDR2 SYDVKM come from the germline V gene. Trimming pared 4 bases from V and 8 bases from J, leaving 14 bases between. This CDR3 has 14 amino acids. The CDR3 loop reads CASSSPGAGEKLFF. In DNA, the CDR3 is TGTGCCAGCAGTTCTCCGGGGGCAGGGGAAAAACTGTTTTTT.

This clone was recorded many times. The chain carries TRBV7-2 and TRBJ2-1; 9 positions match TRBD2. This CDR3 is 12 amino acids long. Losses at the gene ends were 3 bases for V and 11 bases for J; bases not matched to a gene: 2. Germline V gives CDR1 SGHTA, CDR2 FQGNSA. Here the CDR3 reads CASSFSSGKQFF. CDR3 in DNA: TGTGCCAGCAGCTTTTCTAGCGGGAAGCAGTTCTTC.

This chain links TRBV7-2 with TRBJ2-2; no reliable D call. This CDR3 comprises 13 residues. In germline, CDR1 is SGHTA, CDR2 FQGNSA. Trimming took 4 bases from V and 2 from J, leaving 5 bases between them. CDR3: CASSSSNTGELFF. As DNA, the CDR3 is TGTGCCAGCAGCTCTAGTAACACCGGGGAGCTGTTTTTT. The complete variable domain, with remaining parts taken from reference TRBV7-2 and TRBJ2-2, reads GAGVSQSPSNKVTEKGKDVELRCDPISGHTALYWYRQSLGQGLEFLIYFQGNSAPDKSGLPSDRFSAERTGGSVSTLTIQRTQQEDSAVYLCASSSSNTGELFFGEGSRLTVL.

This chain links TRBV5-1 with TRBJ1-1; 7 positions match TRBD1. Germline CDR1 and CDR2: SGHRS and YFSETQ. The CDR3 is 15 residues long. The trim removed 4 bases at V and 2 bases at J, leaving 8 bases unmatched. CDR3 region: CASSTPTGPNTEAFF. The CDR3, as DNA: TGCGCCAGCAGCACACCGACAGGGCCTAACACTGAAGCTTTCTTT.

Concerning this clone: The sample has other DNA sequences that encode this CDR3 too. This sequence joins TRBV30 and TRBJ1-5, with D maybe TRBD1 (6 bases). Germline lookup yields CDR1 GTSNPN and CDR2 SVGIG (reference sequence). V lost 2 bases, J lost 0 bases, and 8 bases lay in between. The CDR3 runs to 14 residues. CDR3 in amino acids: CAWSRQDSNQPQHF. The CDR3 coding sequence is TGTGCCTGGAGTAGACAGGATAGCAATCAGCCCCAGCATTTT.

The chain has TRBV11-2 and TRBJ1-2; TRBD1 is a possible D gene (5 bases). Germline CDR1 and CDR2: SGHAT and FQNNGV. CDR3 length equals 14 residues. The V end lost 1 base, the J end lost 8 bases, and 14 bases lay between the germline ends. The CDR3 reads CASSLVSGTGGYTF. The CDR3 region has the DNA TGTGCCAGCAGCTTAGTTTCAGGGACTGGCGGCTACACCTTC. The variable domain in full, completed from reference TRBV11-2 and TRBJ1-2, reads EAGVAQSPRYKIIEKRQSVAFWCNPISGHATLYWYQQILGQGPKLLIQFQNNGVVDDSQLPKDRFSAERLKGVDSTLKIQPAKLEDSAVYLCASSLVSGTGGYTFGSGTRLTVV.

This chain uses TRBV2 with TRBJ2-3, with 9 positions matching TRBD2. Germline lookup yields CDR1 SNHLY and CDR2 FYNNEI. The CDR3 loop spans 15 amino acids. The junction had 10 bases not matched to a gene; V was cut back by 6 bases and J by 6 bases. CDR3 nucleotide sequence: TGTGCCAGCAGCGCTAGCGGGATTGGGAGGGATACGCAGTATTTT. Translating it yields CASSASGIGRDTQYF.

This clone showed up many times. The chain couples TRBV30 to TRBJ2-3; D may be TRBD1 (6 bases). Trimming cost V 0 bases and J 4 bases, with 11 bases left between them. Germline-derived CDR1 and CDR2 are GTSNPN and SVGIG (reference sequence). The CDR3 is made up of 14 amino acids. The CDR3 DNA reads TGTGCCTGGAGTGTACAAGGGGGTGCAGATACGCAGTATTTT. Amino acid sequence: CAWSVQGGADTQYF.

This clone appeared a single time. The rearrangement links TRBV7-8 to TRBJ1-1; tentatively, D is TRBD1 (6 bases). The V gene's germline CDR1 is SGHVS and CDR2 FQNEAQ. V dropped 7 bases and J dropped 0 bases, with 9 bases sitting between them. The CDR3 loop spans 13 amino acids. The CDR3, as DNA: TGTGCCAGCATCGGACAGTTGAACACTGAAGCTTTCTTT. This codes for CASIGQLNTEAFF.